This T cell receptor beta chain was obtained from a study of technical replicates of blood from a handful of donors. Using immunoSEQ multiplex PCR, the repertoire was profiled, and TCRdb retains in-frame clones only, with some absent. This sample has under 100,000 clones; 85% to 95% occur once, and the top ten carry around 0.35%. V lost 2 bases and J lost 9, with 8 bases in between. The germline V gene has CDR1 SGHTA and CDR2 FQGNSA. The CDR3 loop spans 12 amino acids. The chain carries TRBV7-2 and TRBJ2-1; a possible D gene is TRBD1 (5 bases). The sequence came from a human donor in good health. Input material: T cells isolated from PBMCs. The CDR3 spells CASSLRGSEQFF. The DNA of the CDR3 is TGTGCCAGCAGCTTAAGGGGTAGTGAGCAGTTCTTC.